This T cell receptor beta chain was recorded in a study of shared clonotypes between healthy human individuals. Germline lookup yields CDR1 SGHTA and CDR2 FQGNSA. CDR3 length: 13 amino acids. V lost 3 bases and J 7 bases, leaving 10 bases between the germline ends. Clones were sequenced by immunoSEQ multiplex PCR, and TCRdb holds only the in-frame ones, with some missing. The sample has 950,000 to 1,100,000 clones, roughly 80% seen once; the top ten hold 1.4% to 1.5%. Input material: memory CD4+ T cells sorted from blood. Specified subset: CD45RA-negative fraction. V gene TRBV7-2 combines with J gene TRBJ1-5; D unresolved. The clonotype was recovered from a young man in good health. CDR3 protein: CASSFTSRQPQHF. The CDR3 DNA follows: TGTGCCAGCAGCTTTACGAGTAGGCAGCCCCAGCATTTT.